The clone carrying this TCR beta chain was detected only a few times. The antigen is undetermined. These data originate in a study of cytomegalovirus exposure and HLA in healthy donors. Study results and limitations: A further, later analysis showed that HLA-associated TCR beta chains (compared with equally common others) were more clonally expanded. As a later analysis revealed, most CMV-associated TCR beta chains appeared HLA-restricted.

The PCR employed 60 Vbeta primers together with 13 Jbeta primers. Clones were sequenced by immunoSEQ multiplex PCR, and TCRdb holds only the in-frame ones, with some missing. The profile shows 140,000 to 150,000 clones, roughly 80% of them singletons. CDR3 length: 14 amino acids. V lost 2 bases, J lost 4 bases, and 12 bases lay in between. Germline CDR1 and CDR2: MDHEN and SYDVKM. The sequence was obtained from a female donor in good health and CMV-seronegative. This chain links TRBV28 with TRBJ2-7, with D possibly TRBD2 on 6 matching bases. Material for sequencing was PBMCs. In DNA form, the CDR3 reads TGTGCCAGCAGTTTAGCGGGGAAGATTTACGAGCAGTACTTC. The encoded protein is CASSLAGKIYEQYF.